The clone carrying this T cell receptor (beta chain) appeared many times. No antigen is known for it. The CDR3 is 14 amino acids. CDR1 is SGHRS and CDR2 is YFSETQ in the germline V gene. The V and J ends lost 0 bases and 8 bases, in that order; junction bases with no gene match: 6. The source of the sample is a study of CD8 T cells in ankylosing spondylitis. Study-wide results and caveats: Made up of eight or nine highly homologous variants, a TCR beta motif appeared characteristic of ankylosing spondylitis blood. Reactive arthritis synovial fluid and blood were previously reported to contain some motif variants.

A single record per CDR3 protein comes from TCRdb applying MiXCR to the 5' RACE reads. Of some 130,000 distinct CDR3 sequences in the sample, about 13% were seen once. The sequence came from a female donor with ankylosing spondylitis or in good health (not recorded which). Sequencing was performed on blood, either unsorted or a sorted T cell fraction (not recorded which). V is TRBV5-1 and J is TRBJ2-7; 9 bases line up with TRBD2. In DNA, the CDR3 is TGCGCCAGCAGCTTGGGGACTAGCGAAGGCCAGCAGTACTTC. Residues: CASSLGTSEGQQYF.